These T cell receptor beta chains were read from a single sample in a study of blood T cell repertoires in COVID-19. Method: immunoSEQ multiplex PCR; TCRdb's copy keeps in-frame clones and lacks some. This sample has 150,000 to 180,000 clones; 80% occur once, and the top ten carry 0.45% to 0.6%. Sequencing used peripheral blood. The receptors were gathered from a man aged 55 to 70 with acute or convalescent COVID-19. The CDR3 runs from the conserved cysteine through the conserved F or W. A D gene is named only where the DNA matches it firmly. Part of the rows lack a size; the others show once, few, many or a class for expanded clones.

J: TRBJ1-2; V: TRBV18; D: -; size: -; DNA: TGTGCCAGCTCACCAACAGGGCGTGAATATGGCTACACCTTC; CDR3: CASSPTGREYGYTF
J: TRBJ2-2; V: TRBV13; D: -; size: once; DNA: TGTGCCAGCAGCTTACAGCCCGGCGGCAGGGAGCTGTTTTTT; CDR3: CASSLQPGGRELFF
J: TRBJ1-2; V: TRBV5-4; D: -; size: -; DNA: TGTGCCAGCAGCTCGGGCAGGGAGGTAGGAGGCTACACCTTC; CDR3: CASSSGREVGGYTF
J: TRBJ1-6; V: TRBV19; D: TRBD1; size: once; DNA: TGTGCCAGTAGGGAAACCGGGACAGTTAATTCACCCCTCCACTTT; CDR3: CASRETGTVNSPLHF
J: TRBJ2-2; V: TRBV9; D: TRBD2; size: -; DNA: TGTGCCAGCAGCCCCCGGACTAGCGGGATTGTCACCGGGGAGCTGTTTTTT; CDR3: CASSPRTSGIVTGELFF
J: TRBJ2-1; V: TRBV5-6; D: -; size: -; DNA: TGTGCCAGCAGCTTACGACTAGGGCCTTACAATGAGCAGTTCTTC; CDR3: CASSLRLGPYNEQFF
J: TRBJ1-2; V: TRBV11-2; D: TRBD1; size: -; DNA: TGTGCCAGCACCGCCGGGGGGACAGGGCCTGGCTACACCTTC; CDR3: CASTAGGTGPGYTF
J: TRBJ1-5; V: TRBV4-2; D: -; size: -; DNA: TGTGCCAGCAGCCAAGATCACAGGGTGGATCAGCCCCAGCATTTT; CDR3: CASSQDHRVDQPQHF
J: TRBJ1-2; V: TRBV28; D: -; size: -; DNA: TGTGCCAGCAGTGCCCCAGGGGAAGGCGGATACTATGGCTACACCTTC; CDR3: CASSAPGEGGYYGYTF
J: TRBJ2-1; V: TRBV27; D: TRBD2; size: -; DNA: TGTGCCAGCAGTTTCCATAGCGGGAGACCGATTGAGCAGTTCTTC; CDR3: CASSFHSGRPIEQFF
J: TRBJ1-2; V: TRBV7-2; D: TRBD1; size: many; DNA: TGTGCCAGCAGCTTAGATGGGACAGGGGTTAACTATGGCTACACCTTC; CDR3: CASSLDGTGVNYGYTF
J: TRBJ2-3; V: TRBV5-5; D: -; size: -; DNA: TGTGCCAGCACCTATCAGGTCCCAGATACGCAGTATTTT; CDR3: CASTYQVPDTQYF
J: TRBJ2-2; V: TRBV7-9; D: TRBD1; size: -; DNA: TGTGCCAGCAGTTTCCGGGACAGGGGTCTCACCGGGGAGCTGTTTTTT; CDR3: CASSFRDRGLTGELFF
J: TRBJ1-6; V: TRBV12-3/TRBV12-4; D: -; size: -; DNA: TGTGCCAGCAGTACGACATTACCTCCCCTCCACTTT; CDR3: CASSTTLPPLHF
J: TRBJ1-2; V: TRBV18; D: TRBD1; size: -; DNA: TGTGCCAGCTCACCCTCGGACAGGGGGCGCGGAGGCTACACCTTC; CDR3: CASSPSDRGRGGYTF
J: TRBJ2-5; V: TRBV6-6; D: TRBD2; size: -; DNA: TGTGCCAGCAGGTCCTCCGGGACTAGCGGAGAGACCCAGTACTTC; CDR3: CASRSSGTSGETQYF
J: TRBJ2-7; V: TRBV9; D: TRBD1; size: -; DNA: TGTGCCAGCAGCGCGGGACAGGGGGTCTTCTACGAGCAGTACTTC; CDR3: CASSAGQGVFYEQYF
J: TRBJ1-2; V: TRBV2; D: -; size: -; DNA: TGTGCCAGCAGTGTTTACAATTCCTATGGCTACACCTTC; CDR3: CASSVYNSYGYTF
J: TRBJ1-4; V: TRBV5-4; D: -; size: -; DNA: TGTGCCAGCAGCTTGGCCGGGGGAAGGGAGGGTGAAAAACTGTTTTTT; CDR3: CASSLAGGREGEKLFF
J: TRBJ2-3; V: TRBV21-1; D: -; size: -; DNA: TGTGCCAGCAGCAAACCCCAGGGGGTCCCTCCAGATACGCAGTATTTT; CDR3: CASSKPQGVPPDTQYF
J: TRBJ2-3; V: TRBV11-2; D: TRBD2; size: -; DNA: TGTGCCAGCAGCTTAATCCTAGCGGGAGCAGATACGCAGTATTTT; CDR3: CASSLILAGADTQYF
J: TRBJ1-5; V: TRBV7-2; D: TRBD1; size: -; DNA: TGTGCCAGCAGATTCCGGACAGGGAACAATCAGCCCCAGCATTTT; CDR3: CASRFRTGNNQPQHF
J: TRBJ1-5; V: TRBV3-1/TRBV3-2; D: -; size: -; DNA: TGTGCCAGCAGCCAACCACTGGGAGGACCCCAGCATTTT; CDR3: CASSQPLGGPQHF
J: TRBJ2-7; V: TRBV28; D: -; size: -; DNA: TGTGCCAGCCTACCCTTCCCCAGGGGAGAGCAGTACTTC; CDR3: CASLPFPRGEQYF
J: TRBJ2-1; V: TRBV9; D: -; size: -; DNA: TGTGCCAGCAGCACAACAGGGATGGATGAGCAGTTCTTC; CDR3: CASSTTGMDEQFF